The 3 T cell receptor beta chains below were found in one sample sequenced in a study of blood T cell repertoires in COVID-19. TCRdb's table, derived via immunoSEQ multiplex PCR, lists solely in-frame clones and lacks some. This repertoire shows some 150,000 clones, roughly 73% found once; its top ten account for 9% to 10%. Sequencing used peripheral blood. These receptors all stem from a woman between 45 and 65 years old with active or convalescent COVID-19.

The chain recombines TRBV9 with TRBJ1-2, with 9 bases lining up with TRBD1. V was pared by 4 bases and J by 0 bases, with 7 bases of the junction left unmatched. The V gene's germline CDR1 is SGDLS and CDR2 YYNGEE. The CDR3 length is 16 residues. Written as DNA, the CDR3 is TGTGCCAGCAGCCCCCGACAGGGGGGGGCTAACTATGGCTACACCTTC. The encoded protein is CASSPRQGGANYGYTF.

CDR3: CASSLASRTGLAAGDEQFF. The CDR3 bases are TGTGCCAGCAGCTTAGCATCTAGGACAGGGCTTGCGGCTGGGGATGAGCAGTTCTTC. The rearrangement links TRBV7-6 to TRBJ2-1; 8 bases agree with TRBD1. V shed 0 bases and J 8 bases; nucleotides not matched to a gene: 18. Germline-derived CDR1 and CDR2 are SGHVS and FNYEAQ. This CDR3 is 19 amino acids long.

This chain connects TRBV7-6 to TRBJ2-1, with 9 bases aligning to TRBD2. Germline lookup yields CDR1 SGHVS and CDR2 FNYEAQ. The CDR3 runs 12 residues. Germline trimming cut 5 bases from V and 10 bases from J; bases unmatched to any gene: 3. CDR3 protein: CASSLTSGEQFF. CDR3 DNA sequence: TGTGCCAGCAGCCTCACTAGCGGGGAGCAGTTCTTC.